The 20 T cell receptor beta chains in this list originate from one sample, sequenced in a study of blood T cell repertoires in COVID-19. The protocol was immunoSEQ multiplex PCR, while the TCRdb copy is restricted to in-frame clones and leaves out a portion. The sample has some 130,000 clones; under 90% are singletons. Material for sequencing was PBMCs or T cells enriched from blood (not recorded which). The receptors derive from a man aged 40-49 years with acute COVID-19.

This sequence joins TRBV29-1 and TRBJ1-1, with 10 positions matching TRBD1. The length of the CDR3 is 17 residues. V was clipped by 4 bases and J by 0 bases; unmatched bases: 11. Germline CDR1 SQVTM, CDR2 ANQGSEA. CDR3 amino acids: CSVAGRGQGLMNTEAFF. The CDR3, as DNA: TGCAGCGTTGCCGGGAGGGGACAGGGGCTTATGAACACTGAAGCTTTCTTT.

The chain employs TRBV28 and TRBJ2-4; 7 bases agree with TRBD2. Trimming cost V 5 bases and J 13 bases; bases outside gene matches: 5. Germline lookup yields CDR1 MDHEN and CDR2 SYDVKM. This CDR3 has 11 amino acids. The CDR3 DNA reads TGTGCCAGCAGTCTGGGGGGGTTCCAGTACTTC. Its protein is CASSLGGFQYF.

This chain joins TRBV7-9 and TRBJ1-6; tentatively, D is TRBD1 (5 bases). Germline V gene sequence: CDR1 SEHNR, CDR2 FQNEAQ (reference sequence). The CDR3 runs 16 residues. Trimming shortened V by 5 bases and J by 7 bases, and 18 bases separated the two germline ends. The CDR3 nucleotides are TGTGCCAGCAGCGCAACAGGAGTCAAATCAAATTCACCCCTCCACTTT. It encodes CASSATGVKSNSPLHF.

This clone has a single count. This rearrangement joins TRBV3-1 (or the pseudogene TRBV3-2) to TRBJ2-7; D is possibly TRBD2 (7 bases). This CDR3 comprises 15 residues. Trimming removed 4 bases at V and 1 base at J, with 14 bases between. Looked up from germline, CDR1 is LGHDT and CDR2 is YNNKEL (reference sequence). The CDR3 loop is CASSRGGGLSYEQYF. In DNA, the CDR3 is TGTGCCAGCAGCCGGGGGGGCGGACTATCCTACGAGCAGTACTTC.

The V call is TRBV15, the J call TRBJ1-2, with unresolved D. The germline V gene encodes CDR1 LNHNV and CDR2 YYDKDF (reference sequence). There are 16 residues in the CDR3. Trimming removed 0 bases at V and 1 base at J, with 12 bases between. The CDR3 reads CATSRESRAFNYGYTF. CDR3 DNA sequence: TGTGCCACCAGCAGAGAATCGAGGGCCTTTAACTATGGCTACACCTTC.

The CDR3 DNA sequence: TGCGCCAGCGGACTAGCGGGAGAAAATGAGCAGTTCTTC. This codes for CASGLAGENEQFF. This chain links TRBV4-1 with TRBJ2-1; 13 positions agree with TRBD2. V lost 8 bases and J lost 7; bases outside the gene matches: 2. The CDR3 runs 13 residues. Germline V CDR1 and CDR2: MGHRA, YSYEKL.

The V gene is TRBV5-1, the J gene TRBJ1-2; 9 positions match TRBD1. V shed 0 bases, J shed 7 bases, and the junction held 10 bases outside the gene matches. This CDR3 comprises 16 residues. From germline, CDR1 is SGHRS and CDR2 YFSETQ. This CDR3 reads CASSLAAEQGARGYTF. The CDR3 DNA sequence: TGCGCCAGCAGCTTGGCCGCCGAACAGGGGGCCCGTGGCTACACCTTC. The full variable domain, rest sourced from reference TRBV5-1 and TRBJ1-2, is KAGVTQTPRYLIKTRGQQVTLSCSPISGHRSVSWYQQTPGQGLQFLFEYFSETQRNKGNFPGRFSGRQFSNSRSEMNVSTLELGDSALYLCASSLAAEQGARGYTFGSGTRLTVV.

The genes are TRBV19 and TRBJ2-1; 13 bases agree with TRBD2. Germline CDR1 reads LNHDA; CDR2 reads SQIVND (reference sequence). This CDR3 has 16 residues. With 2 bases clipped from V and 5 bases from J, the junction kept 3 bases outside the gene matches. The CDR3 sequence: CASSIRLAGGHNEQFF. The CDR3 nucleotides are TGTGCCAGTAGTATAAGACTAGCGGGAGGCCACAATGAGCAGTTCTTC.

The chain employs TRBV30 and TRBJ2-5; possible D gene TRBD2, 6 bases. Germline V gene sequence: CDR1 GTSNPN, CDR2 SVGIG (reference sequence). This CDR3 comprises 13 residues. V dropped 2 bases and J dropped 5 bases, with 12 bases sitting between them. DNA of the CDR3: TGTGCCTGGAGTTCCGGGGGAGTCGAGACCCAGTACTTC. Translation: CAWSSGGVETQYF.

The chain couples TRBV3-1 (or the pseudogene TRBV3-2) to TRBJ2-7; TRBD1 matches at 10 bases. CDR1 is LGHDT, CDR2 YNNKEL, per germline (reference sequence). CDR3 size: 15 residues. With V trimmed by 1 base and J by 3 bases, 3 bases remained unmatched. The CDR3 protein is CASSQGQGASYEQYF. The CDR3, as DNA: TGTGCCAGCAGCCAAGGACAGGGGGCGAGCTACGAGCAGTACTTC.

This clone was found a few times. V gene TRBV5-1 combines with J gene TRBJ2-5, with D uncertain. Germline-derived CDR1 and CDR2 are SGHRS and YFSETQ. Trimming cost V 0 bases and J 5 bases, with 14 bases left between them. This CDR3 has 15 residues. CDR3 bases: TGCGCCAGCAGCTTGGTGAACTCTTTATCCGAGACCCAGTACTTC. This encodes CASSLVNSLSETQYF.

J is TRBJ2-6 and V is TRBV6-4, with TRBD1 as a possible D gene (5 bases). Germline lookup yields CDR1 MRHNA and CDR2 SNTAGT. V shed 6 bases and J shed 4 bases, with 10 bases lying between them. This CDR3 has 14 residues. CDR3 coding DNA: TGTGCCAGCAGCCAGGGTGCAGGGGCCAACGTCCTGACTTTC. Its translation: CASSQGAGANVLTF.

V is TRBV15 and J is TRBJ2-7; D is perhaps TRBD2 (5 bases). Germline V gene sequence: CDR1 LNHNV, CDR2 YYDKDF (reference sequence). Between the trimmed V and J ends, which lost 0 bases and 2 bases, there was a span of 14 bases. The CDR3 runs 16 residues. The CDR3 protein is CATSRDGSHLPYEQYF. For the CDR3, the DNA is TGTGCCACCAGCAGAGATGGGAGCCATCTCCCCTACGAGCAGTACTTC.

CDR3: CASSSGLAGGTEQFF. CDR3 nucleotides: TGTGCCAGCAGCTCCGGACTAGCGGGGGGAACTGAGCAGTTCTTC. This chain uses TRBV7-8 with TRBJ2-1, with TRBD2 matching 14 bases. Germline CDR1 is SGHVS and CDR2 is FQNEAQ. V shed 4 bases and J 9 bases; nucleotides not matched to a gene: 5. This CDR3 region has 15 residues. Full variable domain (remainder filled in from reference TRBV7-8 and TRBJ2-1): GAGVSQSPRYKVAKRGQDVALRCDPISGHVSLFWYQQALGQGPEFLTYFQNEAQLDKSGLPSDRFFAERPEGSVSTLKIQRTQQEDSAVYLCASSSGLAGGTEQFFGPGTRLTVL.

The chain is built from TRBV19 and TRBJ2-5; D call uncertain. V lost 3 bases, J lost 8 bases, and 13 bases lay in between. Germline V lookup: CDR1 LNHDA, CDR2 SQIVND (reference sequence). The CDR3 is 13 residues long. The CDR3 here is CASSILEDSTQYF. CDR3 sequence (DNA): TGTGCCAGTAGTATTTTAGAAGACTCTACCCAGTACTTC.

This chain joins TRBV3-1 (or the pseudogene TRBV3-2) and TRBJ2-7; TRBD2 matches at 7 bases. Per the germline V gene, CDR1 is LGHDT and CDR2 is YNNKEL (reference sequence). V lost 0 bases to trimming and J lost 3 bases; unmatched junction nucleotides: 5. The CDR3 consists of 15 residues. CDR3 amino acids: CASSQEAGVGYEQYF. CDR3 DNA: TGTGCCAGCAGCCAAGAGGCGGGAGTAGGCTACGAGCAGTACTTC.

This clone was detected only once. This rearrangement joins TRBV30 to TRBJ1-4; D perhaps matches TRBD1 (6 bases). V dropped 7 bases and J dropped 8 bases, with 20 bases sitting between them. This CDR3 comprises 14 residues. Germline loops: CDR1 GTSNPN, CDR2 SVGIG (reference sequence). The CDR3 region has the DNA TGTGCCTCGGCGAGAGGGGGGGGTAGGGAAAAACTGTTTTTT. Its translation is CASARGGGREKLFF.

V is TRBV7-2 and J is TRBJ2-3; 7 bases fit TRBD2. CDR1 and CDR2 from the germline V gene are SGHTA and FQGNSA. This CDR3 spans 17 amino acids. V gave up 5 bases and J gave up 0 bases; unmatched junction bases: 11. The chain's CDR3 is CASSLSGGGTSTDTQYF. Written as DNA, the CDR3 is TGTGCCAGCAGCCTCTCAGGCGGGGGTACTAGCACAGATACGCAGTATTTT.

V usage is TRBV7-3 and J usage is TRBJ2-2; no clear D. Germline-derived CDR1 and CDR2 are SGHTA and FQGTGA. The CDR3 totals 14 residues. The germline V and J ends were trimmed by 5 bases and 3 bases, with 10 bases remaining between them. In DNA, the CDR3 is TGTGCCAGCAGCCAACCCAGTGACACCGGGGAGCTGTTTTTT. Translating gives CASSQPSDTGELFF.

The chain links TRBV28 to TRBJ1-2; 7 positions match TRBD1. Per germline, CDR1 MDHEN and CDR2 SYDVKM. Trimming took 5 bases from V and 1 from J; bases not matched to a gene: 1. The CDR3 totals 13 residues. CDR3 residues: CASSDRVNYGYTF. DNA for the CDR3: TGTGCCAGCAGTGACAGGGTTAACTATGGCTACACCTTC.